The clone carrying this T cell receptor (beta chain) was counted a single time. This sample is part of a study of blood T cell repertoires in COVID-19. About the research overall: T cells, B-cell-depleted T cells, or PBMCs provided the cDNA or gDNA that served as material.

Across about two dozen US areas, participants ranged in age from roughly 18 to 95 years. A PCR-confirmed or clinician-diagnosed COVID-19 case had contacted exposed participants within 2 weeks of entry. CDR3 length: 14 amino acids. Trimming cost V 2 bases and J 0 bases, with 5 bases left between them. Germline loops: CDR1 LGHNT, CDR2 FRNRAP. Original data processing: How many nucleated cells were present was estimated from reference gene primer amplification. Clones were read by immunoSEQ multiplex PCR, and TCRdb kept only the in-frame ones, dropping some. Clone size and the V and J calls come from that table; the DNA yielded D and trimming. The sample yields approximately 250,000 clones, around 90% seen once.

The TCR originated in a man aged 40-55 years who had been exposed to COVID-19. The material sequenced was PBMCs or T cells enriched from blood (not recorded which). The rearrangement uses TRBV12-5 and TRBJ1-3; no firm D call. In DNA, the CDR3 is TGTGCTAGTGGTTTGAGGAGCTCTGGAAACACCATATATTTT. It yields the protein CASGLRSSGNTIYF.